A single sample gave rise to the 29 T cell receptor beta chains below, sequenced in a study of blood T cell repertoires in COVID-19. Libraries were prepared by immunoSEQ multiplex PCR; TCRdb keeps only in-frame clonotypes and omits some of them. Of some 350,000 clones in the sample, 80% to 90% were seen once. Sequenced input: PBMCs or T cells enriched from blood (not recorded which). The origin of the receptors is a man between 18 and 29 years old who had recovered from COVID-19.

For the CDR3, the DNA is TGTGCCAGCAGCCCCCAAGGGGGGGTCGACTCTGGAAACACCATATATTTT. Translation gives CASSPQGGVDSGNTIYF. This chain connects TRBV7-3 to TRBJ1-3; TRBD1 is a possible D gene (6 bases). CDR3 length equals 17 residues. The germline V gene has CDR1 SGHTA and CDR2 FQGTGA. Trimming cost V 5 bases and J 0 bases, with 17 bases left between them.

The chain couples TRBV29-1 to TRBJ2-7; TRBD1 agrees at 9 bases. J lost 4 bases, V lost 6 bases, and 16 bases had no gene match. Germline assignment: CDR1 SQVTM and CDR2 ANQGSEA. This CDR3 has 16 residues. This CDR3 is CSVGRDRAGGYYEQYF. CDR3 coding DNA: TGCAGCGTGGGCCGGGACAGGGCCGGGGGGTATTACGAGCAGTACTTC.

V gene TRBV25-1 combines with J gene TRBJ1-1, with 8 positions matching TRBD1. This CDR3 is built from 16 residues. Looked up from germline, CDR1 is MGHDK and CDR2 is SYGVNS. J lost 1 base, V lost 5 bases, and 9 bases had no gene match. CDR3 region: CASSPDRGNGNTEAFF. For the CDR3, the DNA is TGTGCCAGCAGTCCCGACAGGGGAAACGGGAACACTGAAGCTTTCTTT.

The V and J genes are TRBV28 and TRBJ2-4; 10 nucleotides align to TRBD2. Germline lookup yields CDR1 MDHEN and CDR2 SYDVKM. The CDR3 has 19 amino acids. V lost 4 bases to trimming and J lost 0 bases; unmatched junction nucleotides: 12. The CDR3 spells CASSWGTSAKSLAKNIQYF. The CDR3 region has the DNA TGTGCCAGCAGTTGGGGGACTAGCGCAAAAAGCCTAGCCAAAAACATTCAGTACTTC.

V and J are TRBV7-3 and TRBJ2-3; no reliable D call. Trimming removed 5 bases at V and 4 bases at J, with 13 bases between. The CDR3 loop spans 14 amino acids. The germline CDR1 and CDR2 sequences are SGHTA and FQGTGA. The CDR3 nucleotides are TGTGCCAGCAGCCCCAATGTTCCCCCAGATACGCAGTATTTT. Amino acid sequence: CASSPNVPPDTQYF. The whole variable domain, filled in from reference TRBV7-3 and TRBJ2-3, reads GAGVSQTPSNKVTEKGKYVELRCDPISGHTALYWYRQSLGQGPEFLIYFQGTGAADDSGLPNDRFFAVRPEGSVSTLKIQRTERGDSAVYLCASSPNVPPDTQYFGPGTRLTVL.

The chain is built from TRBV4-1 and TRBJ2-7; 8 nucleotides match TRBD1. CDR3 length: 14 amino acids. J lost 0 bases, V lost 6 bases, and 4 bases had no gene match. Germline loops: CDR1 MGHRA, CDR2 YSYEKL. The DNA for the CDR3 is TGCGCCAGCAGGGACACAGGGGGCTCCTACGAGCAGTACTTC. This encodes CASRDTGGSYEQYF.

This clone was seen only once. The V and J genes are TRBV7-9 and TRBJ1-1; D is possibly TRBD1 (6 bases). Germline CDR1 reads SEHNR; CDR2 reads FQNEAQ (reference sequence). Trimming cost V 4 bases and J 1 base, with 19 bases left between them. The CDR3 runs to 17 residues. The CDR3 DNA reads as TGTGCCAGCAGCTCCCGGCGGGGGCGCGGGAGGAACACTGAAGCTTTCTTT. Protein: CASSSRRGRGRNTEAFF.

The chain links TRBV4-3 to TRBJ2-1, with 7 bases that match TRBD2. The CDR3 covers 15 residues. V was pared by 1 base and J by 6 bases, with 6 bases of the junction left unmatched. Germline V gives CDR1 LGHNA, CDR2 YSLEER. CDR3 sequence: CASSQAGLPVNEQFF. DNA of the CDR3: TGCGCCAGCAGCCAAGCGGGACTACCGGTCAATGAGCAGTTCTTC.

The rearrangement uses TRBV3-1 (or the pseudogene TRBV3-2) and TRBJ1-2, with 9 nucleotides matching TRBD1. The V segment lost 4 bases and the J segment 8 bases; nucleotides outside the gene matches: 8. The CDR3 runs 14 residues. The germline gives CDR1 LGHDT, CDR2 YNNKEL (reference sequence). CDR3 protein: CASSRDRGIGGYTF. CDR3 in DNA: TGTGCCAGCAGCCGAGACAGGGGGATAGGGGGCTACACCTTC.

The V call is TRBV9, the J call TRBJ1-6; perhaps TRBD1 as D (6 bases). Per germline, CDR1 SGDLS and CDR2 YYNGEE. Trimming cost V 4 bases and J 7 bases, with 9 bases left between them. The CDR3 spans 13 residues. CDR3 DNA sequence: TGTGCCAGCAGCATCACAGGGAATTCACCCCTCCACTTT. It specifies CASSITGNSPLHF.

The chain is built from TRBV25-1 and TRBJ2-7; no reliable D call. The germline V gene has CDR1 MGHDK and CDR2 SYGVNS. The CDR3 contains 12 residues. V was clipped by 3 bases and J by 8 bases, with 11 bases between them. This CDR3 reads CASSDLTVKQYF. The CDR3 DNA reads as TGTGCCAGCAGTGATTTGACTGTCAAGCAGTACTTC.

The chain links TRBV7-3 to TRBJ1-3; 9 bases map to TRBD1. V trimming: 3 bases; J trimming: 4 bases; junction bases outside the gene matches: 7. CDR1 SGHTA and CDR2 FQGTGA come from the germline V gene. This CDR3 has 16 amino acids. CDR3 sequence reads: CASSFRDRERGNTIYF. CDR3 nucleotide sequence: TGTGCCAGCAGCTTCCGGGACAGGGAGAGGGGAAACACCATATATTTT.

The chain is built from TRBV9 and TRBJ2-4, with D perhaps TRBD1 (5 bases). V gave up 3 bases and J gave up 6 bases, with 13 bases separating them. This CDR3 contains 14 residues. Germline values: CDR1 SGDLS, CDR2 YYNGEE. The CDR3 reads CASSAQGGGNIQYF. The DNA of the CDR3 is TGTGCCAGCAGCGCTCAGGGCGGCGGAAACATTCAGTACTTC.

V usage is TRBV28 and J usage is TRBJ2-7; 8 bases align to TRBD2. Unmatched junction bases numbered 8, after V lost 6 bases and J lost 4 bases. This CDR3 is built from 14 residues. Looked up from germline, CDR1 is MDHEN and CDR2 is SYDVKM. For the CDR3, the DNA is TGTGCCAGCAGCCCGACTAGCGAGATATACGAGCAGTACTTC. Amino acids: CASSPTSEIYEQYF. Full variable domain (outside the CDR3, taken from reference TRBV28 and TRBJ2-7): DVKVTQSSRYLVKRTGEKVFLECVQDMDHENMFWYRQDPGLGLRLIYFSYDVKMKEKGDIPEGYSVSREKKERFSLILESASTNQTSMYLCASSPTSEIYEQYFGPGTRLTVT.

The chain couples TRBV3-1 (or the pseudogene TRBV3-2) to TRBJ2-3, with TRBD2 matching 16 bases. V trimming: 4 bases; J trimming: 0 bases; junction bases outside the gene matches: 4. Per germline, CDR1 LGHDT and CDR2 YNNKEL (reference sequence). CDR3 length: 18 residues. This CDR3 reads CASSLGLAGGVSTDTQYF. CDR3 in DNA: TGTGCCAGCAGCCTGGGACTAGCGGGAGGGGTTAGCACAGATACGCAGTATTTT.

V gene TRBV3-1 (or the pseudogene TRBV3-2) combines with J gene TRBJ1-1; 8 nucleotides line up with TRBD1. This CDR3 has 14 amino acids. The germline V gene encodes CDR1 LGHDT and CDR2 YNNKEL (reference sequence). V lost 3 bases, J lost 5 bases, and 5 bases stayed unmatched. CDR3 loop: CASSQDRVSTEAFF. For the CDR3, the DNA is TGTGCCAGCAGCCAGGACAGGGTTAGTACTGAAGCTTTCTTT.

The chain couples TRBV4-2 to TRBJ2-7, with a tentative D call TRBD1 (6 bases). CDR1 is LGHNA, CDR2 YNFKEQ, per germline. Trimming took 0 bases from V and 0 from J, leaving 9 bases between them. The CDR3 is made up of 15 amino acids. The CDR3 reads CASSQDPGASYEQYF. DNA for the CDR3: TGTGCCAGCAGCCAAGATCCAGGGGCCTCCTACGAGCAGTACTTC.

This clone occurred once. The rearrangement joins TRBV7-9 to TRBJ1-2, with D unclear. V dropped 5 bases and J dropped 4 bases, with 26 bases sitting between them. Germline loops: CDR1 SEHNR, CDR2 FQNEAQ (reference sequence). The CDR3 has 18 residues. The chain's CDR3 is CASSRGREYSRSLYGYTF. Here the CDR3 DNA reads TGTGCCAGCAGCAGAGGGAGGGAGTACAGCCGCAGTCTCTATGGCTACACCTTC. The variable domain in full, completed from reference TRBV7-9 and TRBJ1-2, reads DTGVSQNPRHKITKRGQNVTFRCDPISEHNRLYWYRQTLGQGPEFLTYFQNEAQLEKSRLLSDRFSAERPKGSFSTLEIQRTEQGDSAMYLCASSRGREYSRSLYGYTFGSGTRLTVV.

The chain recombines TRBV7-8 with TRBJ2-1; 10 bases are shared with TRBD2. CDR3 length equals 19 residues. Germline loops: CDR1 SGHVS, CDR2 FQNEAQ. The junction had 19 bases not matched to a gene; V was cut back by 4 bases and J by 7 bases. CDR3 loop: CASSSNYALLAGEPNEQFF. The CDR3 DNA reads TGTGCCAGCAGCTCCAACTACGCCCTTCTAGCGGGAGAACCTAATGAGCAGTTCTTC.

The J gene is TRBJ1-6, the V gene TRBV27; 9 nucleotides match TRBD1. J lost 4 bases, V lost 6 bases, and 13 bases had no gene match. CDR3 length equals 18 residues. Germline V lookup: CDR1 MNHEY, CDR2 SMNVEV (reference sequence). The CDR3 spells CASSGGTGNPLYNSPLHF. The DNA of the CDR3 is TGTGCCAGCAGCGGCGGGACAGGGAACCCTTTGTATAATTCACCCCTCCACTTT.

The gene calls are TRBV29-1 and TRBJ2-2; D is unclear. Trimming left V 4 bases short and J 4 bases short, with 7 bases between. Germline CDR1 is SQVTM and CDR2 is ANQGSEA. This CDR3 has 12 amino acids. This CDR3 reads CSVARSTGELFF. DNA for the CDR3: TGCAGCGTTGCTCGCAGCACCGGGGAGCTGTTTTTT.

The J gene is TRBJ2-4, the V gene TRBV4-2; D may be TRBD1 (5 bases). CDR3 length: 15 amino acids. Trimming left V 3 bases short and J 0 bases short, with 9 bases between. Per germline, CDR1 LGHNA and CDR2 YNFKEQ. CDR3 sequence reads: CASSQSQVAKNIQYF. The CDR3 nucleotides read TGTGCCAGCAGCCAGTCACAGGTAGCCAAAAACATTCAGTACTTC.

The CDR3 nucleotides read TGCGCCAGCAGCCCCGCCCAGAGGGAGGCTGGCGCTTTCTTT. Encoded protein: CASSPAQREAGAFF. J is TRBJ1-1 and V is TRBV5-1; no firm D call. The V end lost 4 bases, the J end lost 11 bases, and 21 bases lay between the germline ends. CDR1 and CDR2 (germline): SGHRS, YFSETQ. The CDR3 extends over 14 amino acids.

The chain uses TRBV5-1 and TRBJ2-5, with TRBD2 matching 7 bases. The trim removed 1 base at V and 2 bases at J, leaving 5 bases unmatched. The CDR3 length is 15 residues. Germline CDR1 is SGHRS and CDR2 is YFSETQ. CDR3 loop: CASSLIGGIQETQYF. The CDR3 nucleotides read TGCGCCAGCAGCTTGATCGGGGGGATACAAGAGACCCAGTACTTC.

V and J are TRBV11-2 and TRBJ1-6; 10 bases agree with TRBD1. V lost 4 bases and J lost 7; bases outside the gene matches: 4. The germline V gene encodes CDR1 SGHAT and CDR2 FQNNGV. The CDR3 is 15 residues long. Here the CDR3 reads CASSSRTGGNSPLHF. The CDR3 nucleotides read TGTGCCAGCAGCTCACGGACAGGGGGAAATTCACCCCTCCACTTT. The full variable domain, its missing parts supplied by reference TRBV11-2 and TRBJ1-6, is EAGVAQSPRYKIIEKRQSVAFWCNPISGHATLYWYQQILGQGPKLLIQFQNNGVVDDSQLPKDRFSAERLKGVDSTLKIQPAKLEDSAVYLCASSSRTGGNSPLHFGNGTRLTVT.

The chain carries TRBV9 and TRBJ2-7, with TRBD2 matching over 7 bases. This CDR3 region has 14 residues. Germline V gene lookup returns CDR1 SGDLS and CDR2 YYNGEE. After removal of 7 bases from V and 4 bases from J, the junction contained 11 bases not matched to a gene. The CDR3 coding sequence is TGTGCCAGCTCCCTTAGCGGGTTAGATTACGAGCAGTACTTC. Its protein is CASSLSGLDYEQYF. The full variable domain, rest sourced from reference TRBV9 and TRBJ2-7, is DSGVTQTPKHLITATGQRVTLRCSPRSGDLSVYWYQQSLDQGLQFLIQYYNGEERAKGNILERFSAQQFPDLHSELNLSSLELGDSALYFCASSLSGLDYEQYFGPGTRLTVT.

The V gene is TRBV12-5, the J gene TRBJ2-1; tentatively, D is TRBD2 (5 bases). The CDR3 length is 16 residues. Germline V gene data show CDR1 as LGHNT and CDR2 as FRNRAP. The germline V and J ends were trimmed by 2 bases and 6 bases, with 17 bases remaining between them. The CDR3 DNA reads as TGTGCTAGTGGTTTGAACGGGCTAGCCGTCCCCAATGAGCAGTTCTTC. The encoded protein is CASGLNGLAVPNEQFF.

The chain joins TRBV6-4 to TRBJ2-1, with 7 bases aligning to TRBD1. CDR1 MRHNA and CDR2 SNTAGT come from the germline V gene. CDR3 length equals 15 residues. V gave up 5 bases and J gave up 4 bases; unmatched junction bases: 8. The CDR3 coding sequence is TGTGCCAGCAGTCTCTATAGGACAGGTTACAATGAGCAGTTCTTC. Its translation: CASSLYRTGYNEQFF.

The rearrangement links TRBV25-1 to TRBJ1-5; TRBD1 is a possible D gene (5 bases). Germline-derived CDR1 and CDR2 are MGHDK and SYGVNS. The V end was cut by 6 bases, the J end by 4 bases, with 16 bases between. The CDR3 spans 15 residues. The CDR3 here is CASSPGGSGNQPQHF. The CDR3 DNA is TGTGCCAGCAGCCCCGGGGGATCGGGGAATCAGCCCCAGCATTTT.